The clone carrying this T cell receptor (beta chain) was observed a handful of times. This specimen belongs to a study of technical replicates of blood from a few donors. Germline CDR1 reads SGHVS; CDR2 reads FNYEAQ. V dropped 10 bases and J dropped 0 bases, with 13 bases sitting between them. This CDR3 has 13 amino acids. TCRdb's table, derived via immunoSEQ multiplex PCR, lists solely in-frame clones and lacks some. Seen here are almost 65,000 clones, approximately 86% observed once, and the top ten hold more than 4.5%. The chain couples TRBV7-6 to TRBJ2-7, with D uncertain. This sequence originates from a human donor in good health. Some clones in this sample may be carry-over from other donors' samples. What was sequenced was PBMCs. DNA of the CDR3: TGTGCCACGTCTTCGACACGCTCCTACGAGCAGTACTTC. Amino acids: CATSSTRSYEQYF.